Listed below are T cell receptor beta chains from one sample, sequenced in a study of shared clonotypes between healthy human individuals. The method was immunoSEQ multiplex PCR; TCRdb's version includes in-frame clones alone and lacks a portion of them. Here the sample spans around 600,000 clones, 97% being singletons. Sequencing input: naive CD4+ T cells sorted from blood. These receptors came from a woman aged 30 to 39 in good health. The CDR3 runs from the conserved cysteine through the conserved F or W. The D gene is left open where the match is weak. Clone size is stated in some rows and not others, as once, few, many or a class when expanded.

>TRBD2|.|TRBV2|TRBJ2-7
CASSGPLAENSYEQYF
>.|.|TRBV5-6|TRBJ1-4
CASSTRRNEKLFF
>TRBD2|.|TRBV11-1|TRBJ2-5
CASSSRLAGLLQYF
>.|.|TRBV5-6|TRBJ2-7
CASTTRAGLSYEQYF
>.|.|TRBV28|TRBJ2-1
CASSLLAREQFF
>.|.|TRBV19|TRBJ1-2
CASRLTGTKNYGYTF
>.|.|TRBV25-1|TRBJ1-5
CASSEGKFSGNQPQHF
>.|.|TRBV19|TRBJ2-3
CASSPRRAVDTQYF
>.|.|TRBV28|TRBJ2-3
CASSFQSIIVDTQYF
>.|.|TRBV5-1|TRBJ2-7
CASSLVSASTYEQYF
>TRBD2|.|TRBV5-6|TRBJ2-3
CASSLWLAGYTQYF
>TRBD2|.|TRBV5-1|TRBJ2-1
CASSNNGLAGGLYYNEQFF
>.|.|TRBV30|TRBJ1-6
CAWSVGAPGTSSYNSPLHF
>.|.|TRBV27|TRBJ1-4
CASSFSATNEKLFF
>.|once|TRBV5-1|TRBJ1-1
CASSLDSPMNTEAFF
>TRBD2|.|TRBV29-1|TRBJ2-2
CSVSGSGTGELFF
>.|.|TRBV18|TRBJ2-7
CASSPPAWASYEQYF
>.|.|TRBV28|TRBJ2-3
CASSGIWGTQYF
>.|.|TRBV27|TRBJ2-1
CASSPKTSGEQFF
>.|.|TRBV30|TRBJ1-1
CAWSIGGPDTEAFF
>TRBD1|.|TRBV4-2|TRBJ1-4
CASSPIGGQGYEKLFF
>.|.|TRBV27|TRBJ2-7
CASSSSGHTYEQYF
>.|.|TRBV5-6|TRBJ2-6
CASGGFSGANVLTF
>.|.|TRBV28|TRBJ1-1
CASTHTQGYTEAFF
>TRBD1|.|TRBV5-4|TRBJ2-5
CASSEPGQGKRKTQYF
>.|.|TRBV7-9|TRBJ1-1
CASSLGTSNTEAFF
>.|.|TRBV28|TRBJ1-2
CASSFGQEKGYTF
>.|.|TRBV5-8|TRBJ2-6
CASSLVVFSGANVLTF
>.|once|TRBV28|TRBJ1-1
CASSSGFQEAFF
>.|.|TRBV21-1|TRBJ2-3
CASRRVGPSDTQYF
>.|.|TRBV28|TRBJ2-5
CASSSPLETQYF
>.|.|TRBV7-9|TRBJ2-1
CASSAGAGSYNEQFF
>TRBD1|.|TRBV5-5|TRBJ2-3
CASSRTGGTDTQYF
>.|.|TRBV23-1|TRBJ2-5
CASSRKRGGPGETQYF
>.|.|TRBV28|TRBJ2-2
CASSKTSYSGELFF
>.|.|TRBV6-1|TRBJ2-3
CASREDTQYF
>TRBD1|.|TRBV11-3|TRBJ1-1
CASSAGGGRGTEAFF
>.|.|TRBV10-3|TRBJ1-1
CAISPGGRETEAFF
>.|.|TRBV7-9|TRBJ2-7
CASSLAGVHEQYF
>TRBD1|.|TRBV27|TRBJ2-3
CASGNRGQGTQYF
>TRBD2|.|TRBV7-6|TRBJ2-1
CASSPAGLAEYNEQFF
>TRBD2|.|TRBV19|TRBJ2-5
CASSGGTSGSKETQYF
>TRBD1|.|TRBV6-1|TRBJ2-2
CASGGQGLNTGELFF
>.|.|TRBV4-2|TRBJ2-7
CASSNHYEQYF
>TRBD1|.|TRBV9|TRBJ2-1
CASSATGTGINNEQFF
>TRBD1|.|TRBV6-1|TRBJ1-2
CASSEAGTDKMNFYGYTF
>.|.|TRBV4-1|TRBJ2-7
CASSQDRVATYEQYF
>TRBD2|.|TRBV29-1|TRBJ2-3
CSVGTSGRTDTQYF